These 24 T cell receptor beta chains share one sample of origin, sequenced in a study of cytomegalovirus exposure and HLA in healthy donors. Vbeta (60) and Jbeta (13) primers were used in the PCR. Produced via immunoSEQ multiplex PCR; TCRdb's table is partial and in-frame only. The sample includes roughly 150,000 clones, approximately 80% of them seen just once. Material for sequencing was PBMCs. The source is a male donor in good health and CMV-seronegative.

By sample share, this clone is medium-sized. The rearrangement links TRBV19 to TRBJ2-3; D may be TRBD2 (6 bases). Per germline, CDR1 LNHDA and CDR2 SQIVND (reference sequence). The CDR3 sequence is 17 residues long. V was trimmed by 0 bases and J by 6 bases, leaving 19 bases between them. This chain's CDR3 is CASSIDKALGDWDTQYF. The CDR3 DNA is TGTGCCAGTAGTATAGATAAGGCTTTGGGGGACTGGGATACGCAGTATTTT.

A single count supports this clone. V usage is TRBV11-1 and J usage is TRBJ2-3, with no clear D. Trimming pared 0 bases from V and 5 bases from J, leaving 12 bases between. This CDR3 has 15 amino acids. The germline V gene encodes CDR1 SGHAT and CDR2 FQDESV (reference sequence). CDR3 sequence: CASSLACRLEDTQYF. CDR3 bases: TGTGCCAGCAGCTTAGCATGCCGATTAGAAGATACGCAGTATTTT.

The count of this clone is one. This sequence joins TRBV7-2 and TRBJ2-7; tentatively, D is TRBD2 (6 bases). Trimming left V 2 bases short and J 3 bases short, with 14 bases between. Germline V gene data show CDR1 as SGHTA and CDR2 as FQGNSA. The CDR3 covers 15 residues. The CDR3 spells CASSLFPRESYEQYF. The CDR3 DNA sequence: TGTGCCAGCAGCTTATTCCCCCGGGAGAGCTACGAGCAGTACTTC.

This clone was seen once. As DNA, the CDR3 is TGTGCCAGCAGCGTAGGAGGCACCAGGGATGAAAAACTGTTTTTT. Protein product: CASSVGGTRDEKLFF. The V and J genes are TRBV9 and TRBJ1-4; tentatively, D is TRBD1 (5 bases). This CDR3 has 15 residues. V was cut by 0 bases and J by 6 bases, with 12 bases left in between. Germline V gene sequence: CDR1 SGDLS, CDR2 YYNGEE.

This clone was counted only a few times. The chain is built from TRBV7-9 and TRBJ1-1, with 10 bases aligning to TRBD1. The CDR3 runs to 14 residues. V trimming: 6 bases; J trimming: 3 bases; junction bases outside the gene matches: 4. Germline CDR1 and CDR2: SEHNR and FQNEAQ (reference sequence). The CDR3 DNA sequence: TGTGCCAGCAGATACGGACAGGGGGACACTGAAGCTTTCTTT. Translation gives CASRYGQGDTEAFF.

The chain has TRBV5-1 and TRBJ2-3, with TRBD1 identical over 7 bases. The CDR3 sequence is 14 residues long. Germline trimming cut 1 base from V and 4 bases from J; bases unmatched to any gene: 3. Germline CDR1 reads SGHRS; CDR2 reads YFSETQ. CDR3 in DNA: TGCGCCAGCAGCTTGACTCAGGGGGCAGATACGCAGTATTTT. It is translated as CASSLTQGADTQYF. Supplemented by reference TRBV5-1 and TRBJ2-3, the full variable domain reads KAGVTQTPRYLIKTRGQQVTLSCSPISGHRSVSWYQQTPGQGLQFLFEYFSETQRNKGNFPGRFSGRQFSNSRSEMNVSTLELGDSALYLCASSLTQGADTQYFGPGTRLTVL.

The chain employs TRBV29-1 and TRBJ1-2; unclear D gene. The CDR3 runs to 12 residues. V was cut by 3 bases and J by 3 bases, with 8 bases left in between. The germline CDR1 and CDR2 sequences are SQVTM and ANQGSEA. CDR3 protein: CSVDHTYYGYTF. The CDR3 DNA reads TGCAGCGTTGACCACACCTACTATGGCTACACCTTC. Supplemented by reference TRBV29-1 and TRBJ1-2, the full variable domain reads SAVISQKPSRDICQRGTSLTIQCQVDSQVTMMFWYRQQPGQSLTLIATANQGSEATYESGFVIDKFPISRPNLTFSTLTVSNMSPEDSSIYLCSVDHTYYGYTFGSGTRLTVV.

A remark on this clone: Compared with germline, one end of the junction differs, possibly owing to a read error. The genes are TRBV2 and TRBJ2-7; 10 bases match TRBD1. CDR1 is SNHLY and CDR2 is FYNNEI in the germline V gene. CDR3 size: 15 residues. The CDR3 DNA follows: TGTGCCAGCACCCTCTCGACAGGGGGCGCATACGGGCAGTACTTC. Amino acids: CASTLSTGGAYGQYF.

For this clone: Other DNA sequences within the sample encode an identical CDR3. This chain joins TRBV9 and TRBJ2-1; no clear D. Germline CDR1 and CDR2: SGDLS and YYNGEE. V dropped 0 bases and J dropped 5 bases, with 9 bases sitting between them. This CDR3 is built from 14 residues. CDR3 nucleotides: TGTGCCAGCAGCGTAGTCGGCAGGAACAATGAGCAGTTCTTC. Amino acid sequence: CASSVVGRNNEQFF.

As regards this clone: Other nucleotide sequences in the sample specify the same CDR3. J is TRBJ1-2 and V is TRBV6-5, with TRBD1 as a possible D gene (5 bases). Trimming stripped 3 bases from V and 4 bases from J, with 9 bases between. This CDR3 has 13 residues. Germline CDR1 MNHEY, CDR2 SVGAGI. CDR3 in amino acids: CASSYQGGYGYTF. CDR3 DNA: TGTGCCAGCAGTTATCAGGGAGGCTATGGCTACACCTTC.

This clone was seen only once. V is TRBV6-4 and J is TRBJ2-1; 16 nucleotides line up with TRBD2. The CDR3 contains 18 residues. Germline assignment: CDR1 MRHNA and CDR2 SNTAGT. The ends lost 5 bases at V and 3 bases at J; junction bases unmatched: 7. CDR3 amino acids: CASSPGLAGGLNYNEQFF. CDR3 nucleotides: TGTGCCAGCAGTCCGGGACTAGCGGGAGGGCTCAACTACAATGAGCAGTTCTTC.

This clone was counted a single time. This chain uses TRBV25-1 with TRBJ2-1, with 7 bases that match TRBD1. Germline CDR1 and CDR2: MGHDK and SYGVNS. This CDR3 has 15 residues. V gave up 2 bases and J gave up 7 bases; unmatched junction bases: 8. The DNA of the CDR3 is TGTGCCAGCAGTGAAGAGGGCAGGGGGACGAATGAGCAGTTCTTC. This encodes CASSEEGRGTNEQFF.

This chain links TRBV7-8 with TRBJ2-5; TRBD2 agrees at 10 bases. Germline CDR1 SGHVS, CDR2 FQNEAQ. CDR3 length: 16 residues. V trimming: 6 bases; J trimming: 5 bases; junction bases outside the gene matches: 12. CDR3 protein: CASRPIAGGVVETQYF. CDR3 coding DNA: TGTGCCAGCAGGCCCATAGCGGGAGGAGTAGTCGAGACCCAGTACTTC.

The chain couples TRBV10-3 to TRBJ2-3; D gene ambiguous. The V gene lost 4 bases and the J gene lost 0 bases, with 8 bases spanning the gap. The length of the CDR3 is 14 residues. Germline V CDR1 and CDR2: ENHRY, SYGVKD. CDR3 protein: CAISGRGSTDTQYF. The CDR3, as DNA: TGTGCCATCAGTGGGCGAGGAAGCACAGATACGCAGTATTTT.

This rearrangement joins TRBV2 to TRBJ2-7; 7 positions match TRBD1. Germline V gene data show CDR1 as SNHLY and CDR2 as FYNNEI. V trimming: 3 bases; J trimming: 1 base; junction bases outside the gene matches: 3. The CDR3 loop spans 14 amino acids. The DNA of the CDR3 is TGTGCCAGCAGTGATGAGACAGGGTCCTACGAGCAGTACTTC. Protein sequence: CASSDETGSYEQYF.

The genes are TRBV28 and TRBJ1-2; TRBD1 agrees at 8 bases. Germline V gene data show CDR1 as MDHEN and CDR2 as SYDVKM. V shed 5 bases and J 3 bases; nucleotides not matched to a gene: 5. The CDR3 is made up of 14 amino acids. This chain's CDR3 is CASSPGQGDYGYTF. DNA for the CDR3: TGTGCCAGCAGTCCCGGACAGGGAGACTATGGCTACACCTTC.

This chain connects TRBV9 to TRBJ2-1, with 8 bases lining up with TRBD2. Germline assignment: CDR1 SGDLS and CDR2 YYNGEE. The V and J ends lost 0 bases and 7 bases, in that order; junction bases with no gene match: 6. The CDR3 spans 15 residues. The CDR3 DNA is TGTGCCAGCAGCGTAGGGCCTAGCGGGTATAATGAGCAGTTCTTC. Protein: CASSVGPSGYNEQFF.

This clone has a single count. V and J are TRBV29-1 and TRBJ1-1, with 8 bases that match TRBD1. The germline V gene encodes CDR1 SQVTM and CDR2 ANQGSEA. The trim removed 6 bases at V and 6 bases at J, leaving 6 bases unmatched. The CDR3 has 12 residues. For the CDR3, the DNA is TGCAGCGTCAGCCAGGGGGCCGCTGAAGCTTTCTTT. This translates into CSVSQGAAEAFF.

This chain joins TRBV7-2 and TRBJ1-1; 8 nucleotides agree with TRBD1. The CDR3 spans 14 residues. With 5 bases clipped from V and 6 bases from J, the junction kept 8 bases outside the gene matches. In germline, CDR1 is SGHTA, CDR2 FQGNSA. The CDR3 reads CASSTTGGSAEAFF. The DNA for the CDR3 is TGTGCCAGCAGCACTACAGGGGGAAGCGCTGAAGCTTTCTTT.

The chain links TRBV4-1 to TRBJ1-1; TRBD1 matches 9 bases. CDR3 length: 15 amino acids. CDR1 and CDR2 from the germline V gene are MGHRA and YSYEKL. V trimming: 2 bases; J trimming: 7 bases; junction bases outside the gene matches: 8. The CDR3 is CASSQKGDRVNEAFF. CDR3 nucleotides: TGCGCCAGCAGCCAAAAAGGGGACAGGGTGAATGAAGCTTTCTTT.

DNA of the CDR3: TGTGCCAGCAGTTCGGGGTGGCAACTGTTTTTT. Translated: CASSSGWQLFF. This rearrangement joins TRBV25-1 to TRBJ1-4; the D is unclear. CDR1 is MGHDK and CDR2 is SYGVNS in the germline V gene. Trimming took off 5 bases at V and 12 bases at J, with 10 bases between the two ends. The length of the CDR3 is 11 residues.

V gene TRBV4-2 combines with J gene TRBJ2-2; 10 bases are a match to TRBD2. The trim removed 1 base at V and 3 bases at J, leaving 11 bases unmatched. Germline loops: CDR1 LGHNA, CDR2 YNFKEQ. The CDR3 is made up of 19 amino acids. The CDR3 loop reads CASSQGGASGSLDTGELFF. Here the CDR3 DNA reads TGTGCCAGCAGCCAAGGGGGAGCTAGCGGGAGTTTAGACACCGGGGAGCTGTTTTTT.

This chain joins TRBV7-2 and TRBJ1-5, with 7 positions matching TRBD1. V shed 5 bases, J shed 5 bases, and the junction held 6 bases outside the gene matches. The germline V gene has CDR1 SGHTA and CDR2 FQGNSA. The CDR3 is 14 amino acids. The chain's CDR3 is CASSPGGRYQPQHF. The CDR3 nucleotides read TGTGCCAGCAGCCCAGGGGGGCGATATCAGCCCCAGCATTTT.

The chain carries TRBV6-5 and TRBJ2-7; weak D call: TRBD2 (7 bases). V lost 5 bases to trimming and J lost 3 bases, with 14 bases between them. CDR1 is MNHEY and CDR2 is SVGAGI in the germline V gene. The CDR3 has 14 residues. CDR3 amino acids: CASSEPGGDYEQYF. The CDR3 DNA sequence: TGTGCCAGCAGTGAACCGGGGGGCGACTACGAGCAGTACTTC.